These T cell receptor beta chains were read from a single sample in a study of Ad26.COV2.S vaccination and SARS-CoV-2 variants. The method was immunoSEQ multiplex PCR; TCRdb's version includes in-frame clones alone and lacks a portion of them. Among some 300,000 clones listed, around 83% were seen once. Sequenced material: peripheral blood, taken in a trial of Ad26.COV2.S vaccine versus placebo. The source of these receptors is a person between 18 and 60 years old who received the Ad26.COV2.S COVID-19 vaccine or a placebo. The CDR3 runs from the conserved cysteine through the conserved F or W. D genes are given only for firm matches. Expanded clones are given a class, and other clones once, few, many or no size at all.

d_call j_call clone_size v_call cdr3_nt cdr3_aa
TRBD2 TRBJ2-5 - TRBV4-3 TGCGCCAGCAGCCAAGACGGCGGGGGGGCCATGGGGACCCAGTACTTC CASSQDGGGAMGTQYF
- TRBJ2-5 - TRBV5-4 TGTGCCAGCAACAGGGCCCCCCAAGAGACCCAGTACTTC CASNRAPQETQYF
TRBD1 TRBJ1-2 - TRBV5-4 TGTGCCAGCAGCTTGGCGGGTCTAGGACAGGGTAACTATGGCTACACCTTC CASSLAGLGQGNYGYTF
- TRBJ1-6 - TRBV18 TGTGCCAGCTCACCAGACCGGAATTCACCCCTCCACTTT CASSPDRNSPLHF
TRBD2 TRBJ2-3 - TRBV2 TGTGCCAGCAGAGCCGGGACTAGCGCCGATACGCAGTATTTT CASRAGTSADTQYF
- TRBJ2-2 - TRBV4-2 TGTGCCAGCAGCCAAGATCTTCGAACACCTACCGGGGAGCTGTTTTTT CASSQDLRTPTGELFF
TRBD1 TRBJ2-7 - TRBV19 TGTGCCACCACTCGGACAGGGAGCTCCTACGAGCAGTACTTC CATTRTGSSYEQYF
- TRBJ2-3 - TRBV29-1 TGCAGCGTTGAAGAAGGGGCCTTCACCACAGATACGCAGTATTTT CSVEEGAFTTDTQYF
- TRBJ2-7 once TRBV6-2/TRBV6-3 TGTGCCAGCAGTTACGGCGACAGCTCCTACGAGCAGTACTTC CASSYGDSSYEQYF
- TRBJ1-1 - TRBV29-1 TGCAGCGCTGGTCACGGCAGGAGGGGTGAAGCTTTCTTT CSAGHGRRGEAFF
- TRBJ2-7 - TRBV2 TGTGCCAGCACCCCTAACAGGGTCGTGGATGGCGAGCAGTACTTC CASTPNRVVDGEQYF
- TRBJ2-2 - TRBV6-5 TGTGCCAGCAGTTACCCTCCCGGCAGGGAGCTGTTTTTT CASSYPPGRELFF
TRBD1 TRBJ2-1 few TRBV12-3/TRBV12-4 TGTGCCAGCAGTTTACCAGGGGGCAATGAGCAGTTCTTC CASSLPGGNEQFF
- TRBJ2-4 - TRBV18 TGTGCCAGCTCACTCGTTAGACTGAGGGTCCGGGAGGCCAAAAACATTCAGTACTTC CASSLVRLRVREAKNIQYF
TRBD2 TRBJ2-5 once TRBV5-4 TGTGCCAGCAGCCCGGGGGAGCGGGGAGGAGAGTACTTC CASSPGERGGEYF
- TRBJ2-5 - TRBV5-4 TGTGCCAGCAGCAGGGGAGCCCAAGAGACCCAGTACTTC CASSRGAQETQYF
- TRBJ1-6 - TRBV30 TGTGCCTGGAGTGCCCGGGTCCCACCCCTCCACTTT CAWSARVPPLHF
TRBD1 TRBJ1-1 - TRBV19 TGTGCCAGTAGGACAGGGGTTACAGTGAACACTGAAGCTTTCTTT CASRTGVTVNTEAFF
- TRBJ2-3 - TRBV5-1 TGCGCCAGCAGCTTCGAGGGGACAGATACGCAGTATTTT CASSFEGTDTQYF
TRBD2 TRBJ2-1 - TRBV5-1 TGCGCCAGCAGCTTGGCCCTTCTAGCGGGGTACAATGAGCAGTTCTTC CASSLALLAGYNEQFF
TRBD1 TRBJ2-2 - TRBV7-2 TGTGCCAGCAGCTTACAGGGGGACAGGGCGAACACCGGGGAGCTGTTTTTT CASSLQGDRANTGELFF
- TRBJ1-1 - TRBV4-3 TGCGCCAGCAGCACGCTGGGAGGGACGGGCACTGAAGCTTTCTTT CASSTLGGTGTEAFF
- TRBJ2-5 - TRBV5-4 TGTGCCAGCAGCCGGGACTACCAAGAGACCCAGTACTTC CASSRDYQETQYF
- TRBJ2-7 - TRBV29-1 TGCAGCGTTGGACGGGACTCCTACGAGCAGTACTTC CSVGRDSYEQYF
TRBD1 TRBJ1-2 - TRBV5-6 TGTGCCAGCAGCCCGGACAGGGGGCGAAGTGGCTACACCTTC CASSPDRGRSGYTF
- TRBJ2-7 - TRBV5-6 TGTGCCAGCAGCCTGGCCCCAGTTGGCGAGCAGTACTTC CASSLAPVGEQYF
- TRBJ1-4 - TRBV6-1 TGTGCCAGCAGTGAATCAATCACTGAAAAACTGTTTTTT CASSESITEKLFF
- TRBJ2-5 - TRBV18 TGTGCCAGCTCACCTGCGATGGAGACCCAGTACTTC CASSPAMETQYF
- TRBJ2-5 - TRBV27 TGTGCCAGCAGTAGGGGAGAGGCTGGTCAAGAGACCCAGTACTTC CASSRGEAGQETQYF
- TRBJ2-3 - TRBV12-3/TRBV12-4 TGTGCCAGCAGCCCGGGCTTCACAGATACGCAGTATTTT CASSPGFTDTQYF
TRBD1 TRBJ1-1 - TRBV5-5 TGTGCCAGCAGCCCCGGGACAGGGAGGATGAACACTGAAGCTTTCTTT CASSPGTGRMNTEAFF
TRBD1 TRBJ2-5 - TRBV20-1 TGCAGTGCCAGTGAAGGACAGGGAACGAAGACCCAGTACTTC CSASEGQGTKTQYF
TRBD2 TRBJ2-5 - TRBV27 TGTGCCAGCAGTGGGACTAGCGGGAGGGAGACCCAGTACTTC CASSGTSGRETQYF